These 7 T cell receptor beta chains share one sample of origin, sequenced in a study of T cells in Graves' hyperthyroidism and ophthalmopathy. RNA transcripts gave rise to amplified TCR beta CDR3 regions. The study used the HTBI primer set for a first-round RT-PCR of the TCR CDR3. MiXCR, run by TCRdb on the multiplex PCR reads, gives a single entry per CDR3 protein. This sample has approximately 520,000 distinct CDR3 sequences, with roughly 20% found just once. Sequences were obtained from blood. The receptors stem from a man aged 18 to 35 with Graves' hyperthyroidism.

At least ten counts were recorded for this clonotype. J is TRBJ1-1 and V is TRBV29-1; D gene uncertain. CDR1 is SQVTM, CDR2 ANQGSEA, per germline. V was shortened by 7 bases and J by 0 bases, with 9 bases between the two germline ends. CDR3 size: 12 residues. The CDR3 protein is CSGETVNTEAFF. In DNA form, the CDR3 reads TGCAGCGGTGAGACGGTGAACACTGAAGCTTTCTTT.

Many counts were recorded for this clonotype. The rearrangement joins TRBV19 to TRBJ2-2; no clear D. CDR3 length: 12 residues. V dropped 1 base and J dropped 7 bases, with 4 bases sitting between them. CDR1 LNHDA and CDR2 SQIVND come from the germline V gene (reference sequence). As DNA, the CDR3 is TGTGCCAGTAGTATAGCTGGCGGGGAGCTGTTTTTT. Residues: CASSIAGGELFF. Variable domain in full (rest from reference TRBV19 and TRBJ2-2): DGGITQSPKYLFRKEGQNVTLSCEQNLNHDAMYWYRQDPGQGLRLIYYSQIVNDFQKGDIAEGYSVSREKKESFPLTVTSAQKNPTAFYLCASSIAGGELFFGEGSRLTVL.

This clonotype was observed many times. The CDR3 protein is CASSGVRPDEQYF. CDR3 bases: TGTGCCAGCAGTGGAGTCCGCCCGGACGAGCAGTACTTC. The chain is built from TRBV6-1 and TRBJ2-7; D unresolved. The V end was cut by 4 bases, the J end by 5 bases, with 12 bases between. The germline CDR1 and CDR2 sequences are MNHNS and SASEGT. The CDR3 contains 13 residues.

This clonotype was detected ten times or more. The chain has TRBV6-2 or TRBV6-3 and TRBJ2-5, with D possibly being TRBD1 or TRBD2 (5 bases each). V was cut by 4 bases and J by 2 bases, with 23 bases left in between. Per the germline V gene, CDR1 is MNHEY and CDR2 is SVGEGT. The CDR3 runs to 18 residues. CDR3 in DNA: TGTGCCAGCAGTTTGCTACGCTTGGATGGGGGTCCACAAGAGACCCAGTACTTC. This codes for CASSLLRLDGGPQETQYF.

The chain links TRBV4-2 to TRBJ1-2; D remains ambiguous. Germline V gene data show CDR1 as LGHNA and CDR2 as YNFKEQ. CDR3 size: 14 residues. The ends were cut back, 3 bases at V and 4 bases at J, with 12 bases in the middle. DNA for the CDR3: TGTGCCAGCAGCCATGGTCAGACTGCCTATGGCTACACCTTC. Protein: CASSHGQTAYGYTF.

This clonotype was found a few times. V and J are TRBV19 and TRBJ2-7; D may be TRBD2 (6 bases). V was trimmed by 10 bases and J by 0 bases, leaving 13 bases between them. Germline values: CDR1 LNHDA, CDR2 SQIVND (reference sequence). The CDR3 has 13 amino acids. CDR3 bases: TGTGCCACCTCCGGGACTTACTCCTACGAGCAGTACTTC. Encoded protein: CATSGTYSYEQYF. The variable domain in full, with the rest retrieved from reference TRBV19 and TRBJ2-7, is DGGITQSPKYLFRKEGQNVTLSCEQNLNHDAMYWYRQDPGQGLRLIYYSQIVNDFQKGDIAEGYSVSREKKESFPLTVTSAQKNPTAFYLCATSGTYSYEQYFGPGTRLTVT.

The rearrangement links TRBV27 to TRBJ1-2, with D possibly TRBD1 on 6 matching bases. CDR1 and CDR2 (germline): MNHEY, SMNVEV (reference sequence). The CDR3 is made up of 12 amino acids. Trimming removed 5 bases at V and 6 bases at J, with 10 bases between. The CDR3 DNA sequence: TGTGCCAGCAGTCAAACAGGGCATGGCTACACCTTC. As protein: CASSQTGHGYTF.